These 14 T cell receptor beta chains share one sample of origin, sequenced in a study of blood T cell repertoires in COVID-19. Profiling relied on immunoSEQ multiplex PCR, and the TCRdb table lists in-frame clones only, not all of them. The table has 400,000 to 550,000 clones, around 88% seen once. Sequenced material: peripheral blood. The source of these receptors is a young woman with acute or convalescent COVID-19.

This clone was detected only once. The chain recombines TRBV30 with TRBJ1-1; 7 bases map to TRBD1. Germline V CDR1 and CDR2: GTSNPN, SVGIG (reference sequence). The CDR3 runs to 17 residues. V lost 0 bases and J lost 1; bases outside the gene matches: 11. The CDR3 reads CAWSVPFTGAPNTEAFF. The CDR3 DNA follows: TGTGCCTGGAGTGTACCCTTTACAGGGGCTCCGAACACTGAAGCTTTCTTT. The complete variable domain, with remaining parts taken from reference TRBV30 and TRBJ1-1, reads SQTIHQWPATLVQPVGSPLSLECTVEGTSNPNLYWYRQAAGRGLQLLFYSVGIGQISSEVPQNLSASRPQDRQFILSSKKLLLSDSGFYLCAWSVPFTGAPNTEAFFGQGTRLTVV.

The chain carries TRBV6-1 and TRBJ2-7; D may be TRBD1 (6 bases). Germline V gene sequence: CDR1 MNHNS, CDR2 SASEGT. Deletions cut 6 bases from V and 1 base from J, with 13 bases between. CDR3 length: 14 residues. The CDR3 nucleotides are TGTGCCAGCAGAAGGGACACAAGTTCCTACGAGCAGTACTTC. This gives the protein CASRRDTSSYEQYF.

This clone has a handful of counts. Other nucleotide sequences from this sample produce the same CDR3. The chain couples TRBV2 to TRBJ1-1; D is perhaps TRBD1 (5 bases). The germline V gene has CDR1 SNHLY and CDR2 FYNNEI. The CDR3 length is 14 residues. V dropped 4 bases and J dropped 0 bases, with 9 bases sitting between them. The CDR3 region is CASSGQPMNTEAFF. CDR3 in DNA: TGTGCCAGCAGTGGACAGCCTATGAACACTGAAGCTTTCTTT.

This chain links TRBV4-1 with TRBJ2-5; D ambiguous. CDR3 length: 16 amino acids. V was shortened by 1 base and J by 0 bases, with 12 bases between the two germline ends. In germline, CDR1 is MGHRA, CDR2 YSYEKL. CDR3 bases: TGCGCCAGCAGCCAAGTCCCAGACAAGTACCAAGAGACCCAGTACTTC. This sequence encodes CASSQVPDKYQETQYF.

The CDR3 DNA follows: TGTGCCAGCAGTGAACGGGGGACCCACAATGAGCAGTTCTTC. This gives the protein CASSERGTHNEQFF. The chain uses TRBV6-1 and TRBJ2-1; D possibly corresponds to TRBD2 (6 bases). The germline gives CDR1 MNHNS, CDR2 SASEGT. The CDR3 runs to 14 residues. V shed 2 bases and J shed 5 bases, with 10 bases lying between them.

The chain recombines TRBV27 with TRBJ2-1; 13 nucleotides match TRBD2. CDR3 length: 15 residues. The germline gives CDR1 MNHEY, CDR2 SMNVEV (reference sequence). The J segment lost 7 bases and the V segment lost 7 bases, leaving 7 bases of the junction unmatched. The CDR3 nucleotides are TGTGCCAGCACCAACAGACTAGCGGGGGGAAATGAGCAGTTCTTC. Amino acid sequence: CASTNRLAGGNEQFF.

The chain combines TRBV12-3 or TRBV12-4 with TRBJ2-2; no definite D call. CDR3 length: 12 amino acids. Trimming stripped 4 bases from V and 5 bases from J, with 5 bases between. The CDR3 here is CASSSLTGELFF. DNA of the CDR3: TGTGCCAGCAGTTCCCTAACCGGGGAGCTGTTTTTT.

The chain couples TRBV2 to TRBJ2-7; 7 bases line up with TRBD1. The V segment lost 0 bases and the J segment 5 bases; nucleotides outside the gene matches: 4. There are 14 residues in the CDR3. CDR1 and CDR2 from the germline V gene are SNHLY and FYNNEI. DNA for the CDR3: TGTGCCAGCAGTGAAGCGGGACAGAATCACGAGCAGTACTTC. It yields the protein CASSEAGQNHEQYF.

The chain is built from TRBV4-1 and TRBJ2-7; perhaps TRBD2 as D (6 bases). Trimming took 1 base from V and 0 from J, leaving 13 bases between them. The CDR3 is 16 residues long. Germline CDR1 and CDR2: MGHRA and YSYEKL. CDR3 sequence reads: CASSQGSRGSSYEQYF. The CDR3 region has the DNA TGCGCCAGCAGCCAAGGTTCCCGGGGGAGCTCCTACGAGCAGTACTTC.

This clone was recorded a few times. The gene calls are TRBV30 and TRBJ1-2; no reliable D call. This CDR3 region has 16 residues. V gave up 2 bases and J gave up 2 bases, with 18 bases separating them. Germline lookup yields CDR1 GTSNPN and CDR2 SVGIG (reference sequence). The CDR3 DNA follows: TGTGCCTGGAGTAGGCAGACACCTAGCCCCAACTATGGCTACACCTTC. This sequence encodes CAWSRQTPSPNYGYTF.

The chain has TRBV27 and TRBJ1-5; D perhaps matches TRBD1 (6 bases). The CDR3 runs to 15 residues. The germline gives CDR1 MNHEY, CDR2 SMNVEV (reference sequence). V was cut by 2 bases and J by 9 bases, with 17 bases left in between. The CDR3 DNA sequence: TGTGCCAGCAGTTTAAGAGGAGGGGGAGGGCCGCCCCAGCATTTT. Translation: CASSLRGGGGPPQHF.

CDR3 amino acids: CASSLAGQGSYEQYF. In nucleotides, the CDR3 is TGTGCCAGCAGCTTAGCAGGACAGGGGTCCTACGAGCAGTACTTC. J is TRBJ2-7 and V is TRBV7-3, with 9 bases that match TRBD1. Germline CDR1 SGHTA, CDR2 FQGTGA. This CDR3 contains 15 residues. The junction had 3 bases not matched to a gene; V was cut back by 2 bases and J by 1 base.

V usage is TRBV7-9 and J usage is TRBJ1-1; tentatively, D is TRBD1 (5 bases). The germline V gene encodes CDR1 SEHNR and CDR2 FQNEAQ (reference sequence). The CDR3 is 16 residues long. V lost 1 base and J 3 bases, leaving 15 bases between the germline ends. DNA of the CDR3: TGTGCCAGCAGCTTAGAGTCGGGGGAGGTTGACACTGAAGCTTTCTTT. As protein: CASSLESGEVDTEAFF.

The chain employs TRBV5-4 and TRBJ2-3; 7 positions agree with TRBD2. This CDR3 spans 15 amino acids. V lost 0 bases, J lost 5 bases, and 6 bases stayed unmatched. Per germline, CDR1 SGHNT and CDR2 YYREEE (reference sequence). CDR3 region: CASSLGGLGVDTQYF. As DNA, the CDR3 is TGTGCCAGCAGCTTGGGTGGACTAGGGGTAGATACGCAGTATTTT.